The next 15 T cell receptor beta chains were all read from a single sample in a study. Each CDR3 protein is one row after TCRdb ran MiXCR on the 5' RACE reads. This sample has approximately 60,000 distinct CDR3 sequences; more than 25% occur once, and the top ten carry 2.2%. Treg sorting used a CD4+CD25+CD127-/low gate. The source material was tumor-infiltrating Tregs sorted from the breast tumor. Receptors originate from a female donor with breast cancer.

In DNA, the CDR3 is TGTGCCTGGTCCCGAGGAGTCACTGAAGCTTTCTTT. Its translation: CAWSRGVTEAFF. The chain is built from TRBV30 and TRBJ1-1; D unclear. Germline values: CDR1 GTSNPN, CDR2 SVGIG (reference sequence). Trimming stripped 5 bases from V and 4 bases from J, with 11 bases between. The CDR3 has 12 residues.

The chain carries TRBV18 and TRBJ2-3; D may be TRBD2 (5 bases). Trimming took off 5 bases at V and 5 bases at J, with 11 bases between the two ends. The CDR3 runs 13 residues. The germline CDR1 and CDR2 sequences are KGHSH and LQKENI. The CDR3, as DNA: TGTGCCAGCTCAGAACTACGGGGAGATACGCAGTATTTT. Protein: CASSELRGDTQYF.

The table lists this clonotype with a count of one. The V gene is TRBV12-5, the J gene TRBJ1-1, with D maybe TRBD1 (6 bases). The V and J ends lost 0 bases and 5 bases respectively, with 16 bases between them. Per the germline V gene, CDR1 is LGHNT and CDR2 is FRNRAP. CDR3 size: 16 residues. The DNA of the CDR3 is TGTGCTAGTGGTTTGGTACTACAGGGAGTAGGGACTGAAGCTTTCTTT. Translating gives CASGLVLQGVGTEAFF.

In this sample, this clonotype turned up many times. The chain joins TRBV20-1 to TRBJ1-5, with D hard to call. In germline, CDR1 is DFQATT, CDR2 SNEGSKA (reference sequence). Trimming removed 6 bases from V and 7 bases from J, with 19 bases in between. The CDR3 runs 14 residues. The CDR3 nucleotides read TGCAGTGCGCAAGACTCGAGATCGGAGCAGCCCCAGCATTTT. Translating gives CSAQDSRSEQPQHF.

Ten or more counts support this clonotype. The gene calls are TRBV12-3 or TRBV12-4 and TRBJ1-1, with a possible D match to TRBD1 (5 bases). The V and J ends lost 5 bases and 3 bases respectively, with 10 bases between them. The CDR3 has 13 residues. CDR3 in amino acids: CASSHQGHTEAFF. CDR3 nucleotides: TGTGCCAGCAGTCATCAGGGCCACACTGAAGCTTTCTTT.

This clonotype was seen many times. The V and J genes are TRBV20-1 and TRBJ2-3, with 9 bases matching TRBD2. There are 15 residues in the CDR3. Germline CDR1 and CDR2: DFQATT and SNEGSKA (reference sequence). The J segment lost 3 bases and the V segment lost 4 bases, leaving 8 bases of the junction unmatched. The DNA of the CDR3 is TGCAGTGCTACCGGGACTAGCCTGGCGACAGATACGCAGTATTTT. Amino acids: CSATGTSLATDTQYF.

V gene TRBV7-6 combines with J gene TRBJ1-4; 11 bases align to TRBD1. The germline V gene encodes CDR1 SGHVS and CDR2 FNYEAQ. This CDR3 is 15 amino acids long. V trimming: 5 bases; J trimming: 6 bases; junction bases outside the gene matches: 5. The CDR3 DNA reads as TGTGCCAGCAGCCGAGGACAGGGGGCGTATGAAAAACTGTTTTTT. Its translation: CASSRGQGAYEKLFF. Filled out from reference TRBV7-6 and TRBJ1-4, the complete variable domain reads GAGVSQSPRYKVTKRGQDVALRCDPISGHVSLYWYRQALGQGPEFLTYFNYEAQQDKSGLPNDRFSAERPEGSISTLTIQRTEQRDSAMYRCASSRGQGAYEKLFFGSGTQLSVL.

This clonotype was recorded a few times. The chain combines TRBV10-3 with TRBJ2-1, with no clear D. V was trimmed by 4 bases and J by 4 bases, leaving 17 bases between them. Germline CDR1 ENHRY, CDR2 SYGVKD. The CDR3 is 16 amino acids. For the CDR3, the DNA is TGTGCCATCAGTGGGCACCCCGACAAAGTATACAATGAGCAGTTCTTC. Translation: CAISGHPDKVYNEQFF.

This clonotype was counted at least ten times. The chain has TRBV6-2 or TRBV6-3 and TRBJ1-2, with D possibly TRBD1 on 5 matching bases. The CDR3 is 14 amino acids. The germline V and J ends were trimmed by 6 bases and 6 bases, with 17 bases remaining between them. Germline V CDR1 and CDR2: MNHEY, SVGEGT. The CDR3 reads CASSHLDGDDGYTF. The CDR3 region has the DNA TGTGCCAGCAGCCACCTGGACGGGGACGATGGCTACACCTTC.

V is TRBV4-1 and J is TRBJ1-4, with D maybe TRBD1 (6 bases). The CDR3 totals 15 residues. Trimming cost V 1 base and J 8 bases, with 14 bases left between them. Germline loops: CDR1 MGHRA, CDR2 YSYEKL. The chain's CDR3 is CASSQGAGVDEKLFF. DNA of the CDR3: TGCGCCAGCAGCCAAGGGGCAGGGGTAGACGAAAAACTGTTTTTT.

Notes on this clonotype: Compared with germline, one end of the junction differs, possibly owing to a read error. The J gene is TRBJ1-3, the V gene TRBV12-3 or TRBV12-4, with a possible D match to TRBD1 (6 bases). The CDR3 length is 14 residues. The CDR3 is CTSSTGTSGNTIYF. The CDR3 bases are TGTACCAGCAGTACCGGGACATCTGGAAACACCATATATTTT.

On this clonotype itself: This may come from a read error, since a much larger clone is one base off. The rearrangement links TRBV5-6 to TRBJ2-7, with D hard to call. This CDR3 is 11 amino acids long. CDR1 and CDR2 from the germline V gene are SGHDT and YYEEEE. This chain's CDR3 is CASSNIYGQYF. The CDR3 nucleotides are TGTGCCAGCAGTAATATCTACGGGCAGTACTTC.

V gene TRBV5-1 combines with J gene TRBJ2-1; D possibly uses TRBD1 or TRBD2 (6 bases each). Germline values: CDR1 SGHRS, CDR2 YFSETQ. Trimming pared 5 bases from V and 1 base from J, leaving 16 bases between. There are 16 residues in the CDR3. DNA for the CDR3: TGCGCCAGCAGTAAGCATGGGGGGCCTTCCTACAATGAGCAGTTCTTC. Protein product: CASSKHGGPSYNEQFF.

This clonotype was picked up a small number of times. The CDR3 DNA reads TGTGCCAGCAGACAAACCGGGACTAGCGGATGGGAGACCCAGTACTTC. The encoded protein is CASRQTGTSGWETQYF. The gene calls are TRBV6-5 and TRBJ2-5; TRBD2 matches at 11 bases. The CDR3 runs to 16 residues. With 6 bases clipped from V and 5 bases from J, the junction kept 11 bases outside the gene matches. Germline assignment: CDR1 MNHEY and CDR2 SVGAGI.

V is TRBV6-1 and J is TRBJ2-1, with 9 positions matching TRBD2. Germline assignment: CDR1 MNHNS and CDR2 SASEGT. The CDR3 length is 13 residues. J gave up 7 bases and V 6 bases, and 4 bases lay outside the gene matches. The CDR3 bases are TGTGCCAGCAGGGTTAGCGGGAGAAATGAGCAGTTCTTC. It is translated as CASRVSGRNEQFF.